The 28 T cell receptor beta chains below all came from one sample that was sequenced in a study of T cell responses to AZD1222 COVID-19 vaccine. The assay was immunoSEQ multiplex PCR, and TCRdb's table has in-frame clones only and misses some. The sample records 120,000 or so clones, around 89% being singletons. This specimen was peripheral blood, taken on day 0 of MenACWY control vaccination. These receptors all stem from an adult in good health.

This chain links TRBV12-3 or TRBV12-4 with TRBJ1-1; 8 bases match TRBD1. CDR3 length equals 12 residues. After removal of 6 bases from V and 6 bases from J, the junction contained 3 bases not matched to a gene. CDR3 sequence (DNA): TGTGCCAGCAGCCAGACAGGGGCTGAAGCTTTCTTT. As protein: CASSQTGAEAFF.

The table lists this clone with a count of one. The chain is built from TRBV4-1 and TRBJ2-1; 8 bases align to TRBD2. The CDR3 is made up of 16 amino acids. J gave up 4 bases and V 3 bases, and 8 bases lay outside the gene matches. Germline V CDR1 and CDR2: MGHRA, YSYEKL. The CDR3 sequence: CASSHTLAVSYNEQFF. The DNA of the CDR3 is TGCGCCAGCAGCCATACACTAGCGGTCTCATACAATGAGCAGTTCTTC.

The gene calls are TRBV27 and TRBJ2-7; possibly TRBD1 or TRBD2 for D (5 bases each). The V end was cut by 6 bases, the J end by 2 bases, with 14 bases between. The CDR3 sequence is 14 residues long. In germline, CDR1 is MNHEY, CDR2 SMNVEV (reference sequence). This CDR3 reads CASRYGTETYEQYF. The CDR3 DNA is TGTGCCAGCAGATACGGGACGGAGACCTACGAGCAGTACTTC.

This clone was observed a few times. CDR3 coding DNA: TGTGCCAGCAGCTTAGCTGTGGGAGAAGCTTTCTTT. It specifies CASSLAVGEAFF. The V gene is TRBV7-2, the J gene TRBJ1-1; the D is unclear. Trimming cost V 0 bases and J 8 bases, with 7 bases left between them. The CDR3 is made up of 12 amino acids. Germline loops: CDR1 SGHTA, CDR2 FQGNSA.

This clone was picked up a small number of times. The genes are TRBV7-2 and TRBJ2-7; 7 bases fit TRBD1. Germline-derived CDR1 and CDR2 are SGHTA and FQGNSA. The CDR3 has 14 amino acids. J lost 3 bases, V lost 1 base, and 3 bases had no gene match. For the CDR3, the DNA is TGTGCCAGCAGCTTAGAGACAGGGAACTACGAGCAGTACTTC. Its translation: CASSLETGNYEQYF.

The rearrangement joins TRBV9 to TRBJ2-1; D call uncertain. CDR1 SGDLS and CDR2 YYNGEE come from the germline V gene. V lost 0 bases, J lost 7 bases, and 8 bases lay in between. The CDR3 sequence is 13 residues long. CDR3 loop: CASSVGVANEQFF. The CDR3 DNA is TGTGCCAGCAGCGTAGGGGTCGCGAATGAGCAGTTCTTC.

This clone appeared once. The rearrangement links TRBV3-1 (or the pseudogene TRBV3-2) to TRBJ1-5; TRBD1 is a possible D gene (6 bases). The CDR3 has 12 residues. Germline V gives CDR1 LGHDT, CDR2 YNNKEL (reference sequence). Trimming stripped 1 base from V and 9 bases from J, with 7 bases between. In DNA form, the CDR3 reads TGTGCCAGCAGCCAAGGGGGGCTGCCCCAGCATTTT. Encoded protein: CASSQGGLPQHF.

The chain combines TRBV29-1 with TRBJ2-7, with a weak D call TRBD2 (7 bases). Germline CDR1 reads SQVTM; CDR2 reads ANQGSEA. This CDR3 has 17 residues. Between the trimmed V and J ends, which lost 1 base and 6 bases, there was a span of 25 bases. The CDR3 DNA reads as TGCAGCGTTGAAGGGACAAAGGGGGTATCGGGGGGCCTCGAGCAGTACTTC. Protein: CSVEGTKGVSGGLEQYF.

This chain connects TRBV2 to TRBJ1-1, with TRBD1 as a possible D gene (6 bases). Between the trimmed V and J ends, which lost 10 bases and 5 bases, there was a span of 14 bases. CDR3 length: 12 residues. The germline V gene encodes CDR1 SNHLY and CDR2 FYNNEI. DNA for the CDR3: TGTGCCACACACAGGGATCAAACTGAAGCTTTCTTT. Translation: CATHRDQTEAFF.

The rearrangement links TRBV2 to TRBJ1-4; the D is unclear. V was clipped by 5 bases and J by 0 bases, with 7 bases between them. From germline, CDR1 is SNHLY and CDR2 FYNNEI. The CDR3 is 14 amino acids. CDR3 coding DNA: TGTGCCAGCAGTCCCAGACCAACTAATGAAAAACTGTTTTTT. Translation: CASSPRPTNEKLFF.

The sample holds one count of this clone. Here the CDR3 reads CASSRQGPRGYTF. The CDR3 bases are TGTGCCAGTAGTCGACAGGGGCCGCGTGGCTACACCTTC. The chain combines TRBV19 with TRBJ1-2, with 8 nucleotides matching TRBD1. Germline-derived CDR1 and CDR2 are LNHDA and SQIVND (reference sequence). The CDR3 has 13 residues. V dropped 5 bases and J dropped 7; count of bases not matched to a gene: 6.

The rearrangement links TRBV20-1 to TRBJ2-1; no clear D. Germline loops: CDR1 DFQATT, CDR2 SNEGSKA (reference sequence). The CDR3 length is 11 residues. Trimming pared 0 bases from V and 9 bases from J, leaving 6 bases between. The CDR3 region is CSARDIFEQFF. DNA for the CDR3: TGCAGTGCTAGAGATATCTTTGAGCAGTTCTTC.

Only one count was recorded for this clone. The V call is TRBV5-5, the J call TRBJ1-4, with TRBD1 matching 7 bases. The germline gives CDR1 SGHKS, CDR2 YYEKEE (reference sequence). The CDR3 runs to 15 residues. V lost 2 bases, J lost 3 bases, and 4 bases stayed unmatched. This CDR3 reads CASSLRQGPNEKLFF. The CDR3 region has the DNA TGTGCCAGCAGCTTAAGACAGGGTCCTAATGAAAAACTGTTTTTT.

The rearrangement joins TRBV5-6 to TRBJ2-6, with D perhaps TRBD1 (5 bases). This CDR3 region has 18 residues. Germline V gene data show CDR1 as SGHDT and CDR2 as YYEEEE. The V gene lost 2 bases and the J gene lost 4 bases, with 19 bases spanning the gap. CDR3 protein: CASSFPVGRARGANVLTF. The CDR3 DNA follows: TGTGCCAGCAGCTTCCCGGTGGGCAGGGCGAGGGGGGCCAACGTCCTGACTTTC.

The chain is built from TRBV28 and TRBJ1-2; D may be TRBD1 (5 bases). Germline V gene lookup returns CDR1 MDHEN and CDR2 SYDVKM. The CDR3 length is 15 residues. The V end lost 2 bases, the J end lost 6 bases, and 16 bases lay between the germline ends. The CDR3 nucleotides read TGTGCCAGCAGTTTAAGTCCAGTACGGGGGAATGGCTACACCTTC. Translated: CASSLSPVRGNGYTF.

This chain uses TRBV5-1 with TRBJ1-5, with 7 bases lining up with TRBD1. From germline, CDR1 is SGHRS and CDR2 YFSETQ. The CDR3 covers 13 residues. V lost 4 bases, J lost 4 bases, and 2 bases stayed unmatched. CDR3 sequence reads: CASSQTGNQPQHF. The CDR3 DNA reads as TGCGCCAGCAGCCAGACAGGGAATCAGCCCCAGCATTTT.

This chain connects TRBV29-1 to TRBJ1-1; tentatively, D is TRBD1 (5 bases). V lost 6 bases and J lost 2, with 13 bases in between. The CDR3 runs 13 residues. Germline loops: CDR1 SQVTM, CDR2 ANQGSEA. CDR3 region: CSVLDSFNTEAFF. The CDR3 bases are TGCAGCGTCCTAGACAGCTTTAACACTGAAGCTTTCTTT. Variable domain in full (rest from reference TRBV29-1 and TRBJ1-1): SAVISQKPSRDICQRGTSLTIQCQVDSQVTMMFWYRQQPGQSLTLIATANQGSEATYESGFVIDKFPISRPNLTFSTLTVSNMSPEDSSIYLCSVLDSFNTEAFFGQGTRLTVV.

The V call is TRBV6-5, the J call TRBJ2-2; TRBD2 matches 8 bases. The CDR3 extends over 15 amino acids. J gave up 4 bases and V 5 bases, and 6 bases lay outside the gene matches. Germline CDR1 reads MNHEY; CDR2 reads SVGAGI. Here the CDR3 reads CASSSGGAGTGELFF. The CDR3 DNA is TGTGCCAGCAGTAGCGGGGGCGCAGGCACCGGGGAGCTGTTTTTT.

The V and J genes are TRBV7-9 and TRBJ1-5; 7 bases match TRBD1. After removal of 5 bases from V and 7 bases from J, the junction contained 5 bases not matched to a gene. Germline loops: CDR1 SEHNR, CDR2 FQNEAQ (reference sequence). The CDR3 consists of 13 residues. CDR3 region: CASSPGGSQPQHF. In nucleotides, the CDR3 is TGTGCCAGCAGCCCAGGGGGTTCACAGCCCCAGCATTTT.

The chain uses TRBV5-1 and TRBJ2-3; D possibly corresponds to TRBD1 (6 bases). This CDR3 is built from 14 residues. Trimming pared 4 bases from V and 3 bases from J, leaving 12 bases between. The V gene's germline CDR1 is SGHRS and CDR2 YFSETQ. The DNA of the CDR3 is TGCGCCAGCAGCCAGGGGCAGGGGACAGATACGCAGTATTTT. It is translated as CASSQGQGTDTQYF. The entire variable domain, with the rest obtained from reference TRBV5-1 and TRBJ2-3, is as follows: KAGVTQTPRYLIKTRGQQVTLSCSPISGHRSVSWYQQTPGQGLQFLFEYFSETQRNKGNFPGRFSGRQFSNSRSEMNVSTLELGDSALYLCASSQGQGTDTQYFGPGTRLTVL.

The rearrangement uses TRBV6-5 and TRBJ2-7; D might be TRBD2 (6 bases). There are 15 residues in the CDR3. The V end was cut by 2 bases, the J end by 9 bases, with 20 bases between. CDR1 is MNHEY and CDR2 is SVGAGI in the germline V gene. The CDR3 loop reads CASSYASGPGGWQYF. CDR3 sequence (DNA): TGTGCCAGCAGTTACGCGAGCGGGCCCGGGGGATGGCAGTACTTC.

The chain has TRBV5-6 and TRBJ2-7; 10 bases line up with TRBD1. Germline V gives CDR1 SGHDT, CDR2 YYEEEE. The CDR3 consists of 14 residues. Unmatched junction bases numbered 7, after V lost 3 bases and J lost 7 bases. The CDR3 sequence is CASSWDRGLGEQYF. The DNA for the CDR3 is TGTGCCAGCAGCTGGGACAGGGGCCTTGGGGAGCAGTACTTC.

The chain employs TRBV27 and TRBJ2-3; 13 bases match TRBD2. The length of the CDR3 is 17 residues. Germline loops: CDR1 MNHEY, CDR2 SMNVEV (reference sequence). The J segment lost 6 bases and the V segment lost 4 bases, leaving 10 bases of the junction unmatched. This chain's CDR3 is CASSSLTSGRVRDTQYF. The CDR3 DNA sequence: TGTGCCAGCAGTTCGCTTACTAGCGGGAGGGTGCGTGATACGCAGTATTTT.

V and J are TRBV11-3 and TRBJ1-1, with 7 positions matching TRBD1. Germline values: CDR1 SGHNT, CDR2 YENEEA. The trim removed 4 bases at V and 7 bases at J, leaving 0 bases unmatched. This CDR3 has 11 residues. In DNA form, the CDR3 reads TGTGCCAGCAGCTGGGACAGTGAAGCTTTCTTT. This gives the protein CASSWDSEAFF.

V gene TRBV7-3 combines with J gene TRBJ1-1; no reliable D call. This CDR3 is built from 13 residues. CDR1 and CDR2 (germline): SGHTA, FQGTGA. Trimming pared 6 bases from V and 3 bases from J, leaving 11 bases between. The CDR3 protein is CASRSELYTEAFF. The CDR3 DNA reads TGTGCCAGCAGGTCAGAACTTTACACTGAAGCTTTCTTT.

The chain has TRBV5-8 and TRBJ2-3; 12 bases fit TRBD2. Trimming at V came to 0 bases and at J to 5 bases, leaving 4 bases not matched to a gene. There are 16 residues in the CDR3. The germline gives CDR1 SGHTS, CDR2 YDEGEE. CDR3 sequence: CASSLAETSGRDTQYF. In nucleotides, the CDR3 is TGTGCCAGCAGCTTGGCAGAGACTAGCGGGAGAGATACGCAGTATTTT.

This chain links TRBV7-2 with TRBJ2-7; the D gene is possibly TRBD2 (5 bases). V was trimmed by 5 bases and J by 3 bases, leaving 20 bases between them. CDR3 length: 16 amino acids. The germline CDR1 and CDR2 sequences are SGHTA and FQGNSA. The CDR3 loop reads CASSPRAANWGYEQYF. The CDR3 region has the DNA TGTGCCAGCAGCCCGCGGGCCGCCAATTGGGGCTACGAGCAGTACTTC.

The CDR3 is CASSSTSSSYNEQFF. Written as DNA, the CDR3 is TGTGCCAGCAGCTCCACATCGAGCTCCTACAATGAGCAGTTCTTC. The rearrangement uses TRBV25-1 and TRBJ2-1; D ambiguous. This CDR3 contains 15 residues. Germline CDR1 MGHDK, CDR2 SYGVNS. Trimming stripped 6 bases from V and 0 bases from J, with 12 bases between. Together with reference TRBV25-1 and TRBJ2-1, the CDR3 gives the full variable domain: EADIYQTPRYLVIGTGKKITLECSQTMGHDKMYWYQQDPGMELHLIHYSYGVNSTEKGDLSSESTVSRIRTEHFPLTLESARPSHTSQYLCASSSTSSSYNEQFFGPGTRLTVL.